The 19 T cell receptor beta chains listed next were all sequenced from one sample in a study of blood T cell repertoires in COVID-19. Sequenced by immunoSEQ multiplex PCR; TCRdb stores in-frame clones only, minus some. Of approximately 320,000 clones in the sample, roughly 87% were seen once. The sequenced material came from PBMCs or T cells enriched from blood (not recorded which). The receptor set was obtained from a woman between 18 and 30 years old who had recovered from COVID-19.

The gene calls are TRBV3-1 (or the pseudogene TRBV3-2) and TRBJ1-1, with 10 bases that match TRBD1. The CDR3 covers 16 residues. Unmatched junction bases numbered 10, after V lost 4 bases and J lost 5 bases. Looked up from germline, CDR1 is LGHDT and CDR2 is YNNKEL (reference sequence). The CDR3, as DNA: TGTGCCAGCAGCCGCCCAGGGGGACAGGGGATTACTGAAGCTTTCTTT. It translates to CASSRPGGQGITEAFF.

V is TRBV6-4 and J is TRBJ1-6; possible D gene TRBD1, 6 bases. Germline V lookup: CDR1 MRHNA, CDR2 SNTAGT. The length of the CDR3 is 13 residues. V was shortened by 8 bases and J by 13 bases, with 18 bases between the two germline ends. This CDR3 reads CASPGGIAPPLHF. DNA of the CDR3: TGTGCCAGCCCGGGGGGCATCGCACCGCCCCTCCACTTT.

This clone was seen a single time. CDR3 sequence (DNA): TGTGCCAGCAGCCGAGGCGCTCTAGGTGCAGATACGCAGTATTTT. It encodes CASSRGALGADTQYF. The chain couples TRBV7-3 to TRBJ2-3; D is unclear. CDR1 and CDR2 (germline): SGHTA, FQGTGA. V lost 5 bases and J 4 bases, leaving 16 bases between the germline ends. The CDR3 length is 15 residues.

The chain uses TRBV7-2 and TRBJ2-1, with 8 bases matching TRBD2. The V gene's germline CDR1 is SGHTA and CDR2 FQGNSA. The CDR3 runs 16 residues. Losses at the gene ends were 5 bases for V and 0 bases for J; bases not matched to a gene: 6. The CDR3 is CASSRRTSLSYNEQFF. DNA of the CDR3: TGTGCCAGCAGCAGGCGGACTAGCCTCTCCTACAATGAGCAGTTCTTC.

The gene calls are TRBV5-1 and TRBJ2-7, with TRBD1 matching over 9 bases. The CDR3 totals 18 residues. V was pared by 0 bases and J by 4 bases, with 14 bases of the junction left unmatched. Per the germline V gene, CDR1 is SGHRS and CDR2 is YFSETQ. The CDR3: CASSLAGWGQGEGYEQYF. DNA for the CDR3: TGCGCCAGCAGCTTGGCCGGGTGGGGACAGGGAGAAGGTTACGAGCAGTACTTC.

This rearrangement joins TRBV7-9 to TRBJ2-3; the match to TRBD2 covers 16 bases. Germline loops: CDR1 SEHNR, CDR2 FQNEAQ (reference sequence). V lost 4 bases to trimming and J lost 8 bases; unmatched junction nucleotides: 3. The CDR3 loop spans 15 amino acids. This chain's CDR3 is CASSSGTSGRVTQYF. Here the CDR3 DNA reads TGTGCCAGCAGCTCTGGGACTAGCGGGAGGGTTACGCAGTATTTT.

This clone was recorded once. The genes are TRBV7-3 and TRBJ2-7, with TRBD2 identical over 9 bases. The CDR3 has 15 residues. Losses at the gene ends were 5 bases for V and 2 bases for J; bases not matched to a gene: 7. Germline V gene data show CDR1 as SGHTA and CDR2 as FQGTGA. The CDR3 nucleotides are TGTGCCAGCAGCCTCTTAGCGGGAGTAGCCTACGAGCAGTACTTC. Residues: CASSLLAGVAYEQYF.

The V gene is TRBV6-1, the J gene TRBJ1-6; no definite D call. The germline V and J ends were trimmed by 3 bases and 7 bases, with 13 bases remaining between them. This CDR3 has 15 residues. The germline CDR1 and CDR2 sequences are MNHNS and SASEGT. The CDR3: CASSEREGANSPLHF. The CDR3 DNA sequence: TGTGCCAGCAGTGAGAGGGAGGGCGCAAATTCACCCCTCCACTTT.

The gene calls are TRBV5-4 and TRBJ2-2; D ambiguous. This CDR3 has 12 residues. Germline V gene sequence: CDR1 SGHNT, CDR2 YYREEE (reference sequence). V was pared by 4 bases and J by 2 bases, with 3 bases between. In DNA form, the CDR3 reads TGTGCCAGCAGCCTCAACACCGGGGAGCTGTTTTTT. As protein: CASSLNTGELFF.

The chain recombines TRBV2 with TRBJ1-5; D is uncertain. This CDR3 has 12 residues. V was pared by 2 bases and J by 5 bases, with 4 bases between. Germline-derived CDR1 and CDR2 are SNHLY and FYNNEI. CDR3 sequence: CASSESYQPQHF. The CDR3 DNA follows: TGTGCCAGCAGTGAATCGTATCAGCCCCAGCATTTT.

This clone appeared a few times. The chain recombines TRBV2 with TRBJ1-3; 10 bases align to TRBD1. After removal of 3 bases from V and 2 bases from J, the junction contained 4 bases not matched to a gene. CDR3 size: 16 residues. Germline V lookup: CDR1 SNHLY, CDR2 FYNNEI. CDR3 residues: CASSDWGQGTGNTIYF. In DNA form, the CDR3 reads TGTGCCAGCAGTGATTGGGGACAGGGGACTGGAAACACCATATATTTT.

The sample holds one count of this clone. V gene TRBV6-5 combines with J gene TRBJ1-3; the D gene is possibly TRBD1 (6 bases). Germline V gene data show CDR1 as MNHEY and CDR2 as SVGAGI. The CDR3 has 14 amino acids. The germline V and J ends were trimmed by 8 bases and 0 bases, with 11 bases remaining between them. The CDR3 is CASGTGSSGNTIYF. The DNA for the CDR3 is TGTGCCAGCGGTACAGGGAGCTCTGGAAACACCATATATTTT.

This clone has a single count. This chain uses TRBV7-3 with TRBJ1-1; 8 bases agree with TRBD1. The ends lost 2 bases at V and 11 bases at J; junction bases unmatched: 7. From germline, CDR1 is SGHTA and CDR2 FQGTGA. The CDR3 consists of 13 residues. CDR3 sequence: CASSLDGQGGAFF. The DNA for the CDR3 is TGTGCCAGCAGCTTAGACGGACAGGGCGGGGCTTTCTTT.

This clone was observed a handful of times. This chain connects TRBV7-2 to TRBJ1-1; 8 bases align to TRBD1. Per germline, CDR1 SGHTA and CDR2 FQGNSA. This CDR3 has 15 amino acids. V was pared by 1 base and J by 5 bases, with 6 bases of the junction left unmatched. The CDR3 here is CASSLVRGRLTEAFF. The CDR3 DNA is TGTGCCAGCAGCTTAGTCAGGGGGCGCTTGACTGAAGCTTTCTTT. The whole variable domain, remainder taken from reference TRBV7-2 and TRBJ1-1, is GAGVSQSPSNKVTEKGKDVELRCDPISGHTALYWYRQSLGQGLEFLIYFQGNSAPDKSGLPSDRFSAERTGGSVSTLTIQRTQQEDSAVYLCASSLVRGRLTEAFFGQGTRLTVV.

The V call is TRBV2, the J call TRBJ2-7, with D maybe TRBD1 (5 bases). The germline V gene encodes CDR1 SNHLY and CDR2 FYNNEI. The ends were cut back, 6 bases at V and 2 bases at J, with 17 bases in the middle. The CDR3 contains 15 residues. For the CDR3, the DNA is TGTGCCAGCAGCGGTACAGGTGGGTCCACCTACGAGCAGTACTTC. Amino acid sequence: CASSGTGGSTYEQYF.

The chain carries TRBV10-3 and TRBJ2-5; maybe TRBD2 (5 bases). Germline CDR1 ENHRY, CDR2 SYGVKD. The CDR3 is 13 residues long. Trimming removed 8 bases at V and 1 base at J, with 11 bases between. The CDR3: CAIGGRGQETQYF. The CDR3 coding sequence is TGTGCCATCGGTGGACGGGGCCAAGAGACCCAGTACTTC.

The chain employs TRBV7-9 and TRBJ2-5; D might be TRBD1 (6 bases). Germline CDR1 reads SEHNR; CDR2 reads FQNEAQ (reference sequence). Trimming took 1 base from V and 7 from J, leaving 10 bases between them. CDR3 size: 13 residues. The chain's CDR3 is CASSLEQGATQYF. DNA for the CDR3: TGTGCCAGCAGCTTAGAACAGGGCGCGACCCAGTACTTC.

The chain employs TRBV19 and TRBJ2-5, with 8 bases that match TRBD2. Germline V CDR1 and CDR2: LNHDA, SQIVND (reference sequence). Trimming removed 4 bases from V and 5 bases from J; junction bases left unmatched: 9. The CDR3 length is 15 residues. CDR3 loop: CASSTGAGAWETQYF. The CDR3 nucleotides read TGTGCCAGTAGTACTGGAGCGGGGGCGTGGGAGACCCAGTACTTC.

This chain uses TRBV11-3 with TRBJ2-7; the D gene is possibly TRBD1 (6 bases). The CDR3 is made up of 17 amino acids. CDR1 and CDR2 from the germline V gene are SGHNT and YENEEA. Trimming cost V 0 bases and J 4 bases, with 19 bases left between them. The CDR3, as DNA: TGTGCCAGCAGCTTAGACGGCGGACAGTCCATCCCTTACGAGCAGTACTTC. The encoded protein is CASSLDGGQSIPYEQYF.